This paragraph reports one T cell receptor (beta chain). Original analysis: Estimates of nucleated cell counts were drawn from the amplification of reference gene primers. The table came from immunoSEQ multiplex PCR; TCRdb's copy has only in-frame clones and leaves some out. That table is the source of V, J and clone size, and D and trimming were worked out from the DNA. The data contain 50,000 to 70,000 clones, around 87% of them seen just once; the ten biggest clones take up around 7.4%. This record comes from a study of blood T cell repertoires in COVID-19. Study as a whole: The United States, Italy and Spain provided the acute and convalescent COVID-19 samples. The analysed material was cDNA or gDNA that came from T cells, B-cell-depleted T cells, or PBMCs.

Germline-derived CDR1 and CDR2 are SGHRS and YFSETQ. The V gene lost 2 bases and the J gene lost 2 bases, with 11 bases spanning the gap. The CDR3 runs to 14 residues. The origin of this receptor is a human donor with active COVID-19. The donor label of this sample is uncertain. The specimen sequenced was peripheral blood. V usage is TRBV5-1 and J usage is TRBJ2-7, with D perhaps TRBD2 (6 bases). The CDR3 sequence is CASSFGTPAYEQYF. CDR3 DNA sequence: TGCGCCAGCAGCTTCGGGACTCCCGCCTACGAGCAGTACTTC. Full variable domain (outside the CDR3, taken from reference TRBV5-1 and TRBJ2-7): KAGVTQTPRYLIKTRGQQVTLSCSPISGHRSVSWYQQTPGQGLQFLFEYFSETQRNKGNFPGRFSGRQFSNSRSEMNVSTLELGDSALYLCASSFGTPAYEQYFGPGTRLTVT.